Below, one T cell receptor (beta chain) is given with its context. In this sample, this clone turned up a few times. The antigen it recognizes is unknown. Per-base quality was not reported, and no clone a single base away is much larger than it. The cohort was made up of about 670 healthy bone marrow donors. At the time of sampling, every cohort member was nominally healthy, though immune exposures that went unrecorded were likely present. The donor was CMV seronegative and was included in the group of 352 seronegative cohort members. Each donor provided a peripheral blood sample, and peripheral blood mononuclear cells were used for TCR beta sequencing. The Qiagen DNeasy Blood Extraction Kit was used to extract genomic DNA from the blood cell samples. This sample is part of a study of cytomegalovirus exposure and HLA in healthy donors (dated by TCRdb to the late 2010s). Background on the whole study: According to an earlier analysis of a few hundred of the donors, some 180 million T cells yielded 117 million unique TCR beta sequences and 276 Gb of sequence data. Donor age, sex, ethnicity and CMV serostatus were compiled together with the repertoire data. An earlier analysis of roughly 580 of the donors used high-throughput TCR beta sequencing to judge whether each TCR beta V gene segment behaved as functional or pseudogenic. In addition to the first cohort of 650 to 750 subjects, a separate validation cohort of some 120 different subjects was used. Every repertoire in the discovery cohort had been generated on one and the same sequencing platform. A later genetic analysis took genome-wide SNP genotypes for about 65% of the roughly 670 donors and used that subset as a discovery cohort. Across 300 to 400 genotyped donors of the cohort, an average of approximately 220,000 unique TCR beta nucleotide sequences per donor were sequenced, and roughly a sixth of those sequences were non-productive. Roughly 5 DR-DQ haplotypes were handled as single units for association and clustering, since linkage in the cohort was strong. To predict cytomegalovirus infection status, the study combined high-throughput TCR immunosequencing, statistical association of individual TCRs with disease status, and machine learning. HLA typing covered class I and class II loci at four-digit resolution. In a later analysis, previously published TCR beta repertoires from 666 donors were re-analyzed and high-resolution HLA genotyping was added so that TCR occurrence patterns could be studied. The T cell repertoires of some 670 subjects were profiled by immunosequencing and related to cytomegalovirus serostatus. The aim of the study was to test whether cataloging public T cell receptors could identify signatures of past pathogen exposure. In the later analysis, no new phenotypic data were used to find candidate immune exposures; instead, reliance was placed on TCR beta sequences and their occurrence across donors. Roughly 300 gigabases of sequencing data and approximately 80 million unique TCR sequences were included in an early release covering 550 to 800 HLA-typed donors. The genetic ancestry cluster associated with self-reported Caucasian donors included about 81% of the 398 genotyped donors. Typing coverage differed by locus: A, B, C, DRB1 and DQB1 were typed in roughly 629-630 donors, DQA1 in around 500, DPA1 in nearly 610, and DPB1 in just under 490. Results the study describes overall, beyond this receptor: An earlier analysis of some 560 of the donors showed that most TCR beta V segments appeared in productive rearrangements either about 87% or about 30% of the time, which broadly matched IMGT annotations. Cytomegalovirus status was reported to be diagnosed by the classifier with high specificity and sensitivity in both the original and validation cohorts. Fewer than 20 rarely observed V segments, including chromosome 9 orphons, were excluded from the earlier analysis of approximately 500 of the donors because counts were too low. Some IMGT-functional V segments, including TRBV6-2 and TRBV6-3, could not be told apart with the 87-base-pair reads, so those segments were excluded. An association between a missense DCLRE1C variant and V-gene and J-gene trimming of TCR beta chains was found in a later genetic analysis and replicated in an independent cohort. According to a later analysis, TCR association rates differed among HLA loci, with DRB1 alleles showing the most associated TCRs and HLA-C alleles showing the fewest. Presence/absence analyses assumed roughly uniform sequencing depth across donors, an assumption that may not hold. A later analysis associated about 16,000 TCR beta sequences with specific HLA alleles at a false discovery rate of 0.05. A cluster of highly shared sequence variants was judged likely to be a technical artifact of the sequencing pipeline. A later analysis found that most CMV-associated TCR beta chains appeared HLA-restricted, with HLA associations seemingly driven largely by CMV exposure. Across donors, most TCR sequences were observed very rarely, whereas some public TCRs were present in many individuals. Because HLA typing was unavailable for some donors at each locus, only the typed subset was used in association tests. According to a later analysis, parvovirus B19, influenza, CMV and Epstein-Barr virus appeared linked to several top co-occurrence clusters. According to a later genetic analysis, donors in an Asian-associated ancestry cluster had fewer N-insertions in productive TCRs than the approximately 710-donor mean. The cohort was sequenced for TCR beta chains only, and without alpha or paired-chain data the features that could be detected were limited. A further reported finding was that TCR beta sequences accurately predicted the HLA-A and HLA-B alleles for most subjects in the first cohort. When HLA alleles, especially DR and DQ, strongly co-occurred, attributing TCR associations to individual alleles was difficult. In a later analysis, HLA-associated TCR beta chains showed more clonal expansion and lower generation probabilities than non-associated chains that were equally common. A total of 150 to 200 TCR beta chains were listed by the study as associated with cytomegalovirus. According to the authors, the approach could potentially be generalized to other disease states and immunological phenotypes. In vitro tests confirmed that a few of the cytomegalovirus-associated TCR beta chains recognize cytomegalovirus antigens. Linkage disequilibrium might explain the correlated functional status among segregating V segments, but an unknown experimental factor could not be excluded. The only immune exposure information available for the cohort was CMV serostatus.

Library preparation was by the immunoSEQ multiplex PCR assay. A mixture of 60 forward primers for TCR Vbeta segments and 13 reverse primers for TCR Jbeta segments was used in the multiplex PCR. Amplification of the CDR3 region of rearranged TCR beta genes was performed with a multiplex PCR assay on genomic DNA. On the Illumina HiSeq System, the amplified TCR beta libraries were sequenced as 87-base-pair reads. The study's own analysis went as follows. A later analysis counted tens of millions of unique TCR beta chains across the 500 to 850 repertoires, and 9 million to 14 million of these chains were shared by at least two donors. A nearest-neighbor algorithm error-corrected the raw reads and collapsed the reads into unique sequences, merging closely related sequences to remove PCR and sequencing errors. V, D and J gene segments were assigned by aligning CDR3 sequences to IMGT reference sequences. Each retained sequence needed at least a six-nucleotide match to both a V gene segment and a J gene segment. Rearrangements were called productive when the CDR3 lacked stop codons and stayed in frame with V and J; all others were non-productive. Following IMGT convention, CDR3 was defined as the stretch from the second conserved V-encoded cysteine to the conserved J-encoded phenylalanine. The earlier analysis of 550 to 650 of the donors excluded any sequence lacking an unambiguous match to a single V gene segment. An earlier analysis of over 450 of the donors classified V segments as functional when productive rearrangements were above 56.7% and as segregating when the standard deviation between donors was above 5%. A statistical classification framework was built to diagnose cytomegalovirus status from the catalog of TCR beta chain sequences. V and J gene assignment, in a later analysis, came from comparing TCR nucleotide sequences with IMGT/GENE-DB human TR gene sequences. In a later analysis, CDR3 sequences and most-parsimonious VDJ recombination scenarios were assigned using the TCRdist pipeline. A later analysis defined each TCR beta chain by its CDR3 amino acid sequence plus V-gene family, and excluded reads lacking a unique V-gene family. In a later analysis, some 600 highly shared, low-generation-probability nucleotide sequences were removed to address suspected cross-contamination and a sequencing artifact. In a later analysis, a clonal expansion index for each public chain was calculated from normalized within-repertoire ranks of inferred template counts. In a later analysis, generation probabilities were computed using a VDJ recombination model fitted to out-of-frame rearrangements, and the results were checked against IGoR. In a later analysis, hypergeometric tests were used to score TCR-TCR, TCR-HLA and TCR-CMV co-occurrence, with a repertoire-size bias correction applied to TCR pairs. A later analysis estimated false discovery rates by permuting HLA or CMV assignments 20 times. A later analysis grouped co-occurring TCRs with DBSCAN, adding TCRdist sequence similarity when clustering within HLA-allele-positive subsets. For co-occurrence clustering, repertoires with fewer than 30,000 or more than 120,000 public chains were excluded, along with a handful of repertoires with anomalous nucleotide sharing. This is the immuneACCESS table as TCRdb keeps it, with only in-frame sequences that have V and J called. A part of the clones is gone; compared with another copy, unresolved V genes explain less than half, and the rest is unexplained. The V and J calls and clone size come from that table; D and trimming were worked out from the DNA. Counted in this sample were about 94,000 clones; approximately 7.7% of them appeared once. Together, the top ten hold approximately 2.5% of the sample.

As encoded in the germline V gene (reference sequence), CDR1 is DFQATT while CDR2 is SNEGSKA. Between the V and J ends, shortened by 4 bases and 2 bases respectively, the junction contains 5 bases. The CDR3 contains 11 residues, cysteine and phenylalanine counted. Only CDR3 DNA is held: 33 bases, read in frame from base 1. The TCR was taken from a man aged 50-59 years in good health and CMV-seronegative. Sequenced: PBMCs. Rearrangement joined TRBV20-1 to TRBJ2-5, with no confident D gene call. CDR3 region: CSANQQETQYF. The DNA reads as follows: TGCAGTGCTAACCAGCAAGAGACCCAGTACTTC.